The clone carrying this T cell receptor (beta chain) turned up a few times. Constant-region reverse primers amplified full-length variable regions, followed by semi-nested Nested Universal Primer A PCR. TCRdb passed the 5' RACE reads through MiXCR, listing each CDR3 protein once. The profile shows tens of thousands of distinct CDR3 sequences, almost 25% of them singletons. Trimming took off 0 bases at V and 15 bases at J, with 9 bases between the two ends. The CDR3 runs 11 residues. Germline values: CDR1 LGHDT, CDR2 YNNKEL (reference sequence). The V gene is TRBV3-1, the J gene TRBJ2-1; possibly TRBD2 for D (6 bases). This TCR was recovered from a female donor with breast cancer. The sequenced material came from tumor-infiltrating naive CD4+ T cells sorted from the breast tumor. Subset described: naive CD4+ T cells, CD4+CD45RA+CD25-. CDR3: CASSQERERFF. The CDR3 DNA follows: TGTGCCAGCAGCCAAGAGCGGGAACGGTTCTTC.